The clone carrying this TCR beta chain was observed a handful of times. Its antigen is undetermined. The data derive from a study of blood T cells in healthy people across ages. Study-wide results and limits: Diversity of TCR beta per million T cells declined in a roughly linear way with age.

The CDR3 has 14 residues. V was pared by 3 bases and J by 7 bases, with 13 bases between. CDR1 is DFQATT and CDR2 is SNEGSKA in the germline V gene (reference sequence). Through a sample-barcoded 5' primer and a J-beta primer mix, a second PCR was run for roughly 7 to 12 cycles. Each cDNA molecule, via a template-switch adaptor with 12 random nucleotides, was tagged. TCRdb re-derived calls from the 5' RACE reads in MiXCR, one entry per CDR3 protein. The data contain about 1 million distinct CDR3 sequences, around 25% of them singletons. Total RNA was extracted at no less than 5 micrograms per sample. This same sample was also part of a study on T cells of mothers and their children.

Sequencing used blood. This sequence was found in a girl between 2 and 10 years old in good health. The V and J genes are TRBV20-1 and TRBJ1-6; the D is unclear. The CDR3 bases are TGCAGTGCTAGCGGGCCGGGAGGAAATTCACCCCTCCACTTT. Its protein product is CSASGPGGNSPLHF.